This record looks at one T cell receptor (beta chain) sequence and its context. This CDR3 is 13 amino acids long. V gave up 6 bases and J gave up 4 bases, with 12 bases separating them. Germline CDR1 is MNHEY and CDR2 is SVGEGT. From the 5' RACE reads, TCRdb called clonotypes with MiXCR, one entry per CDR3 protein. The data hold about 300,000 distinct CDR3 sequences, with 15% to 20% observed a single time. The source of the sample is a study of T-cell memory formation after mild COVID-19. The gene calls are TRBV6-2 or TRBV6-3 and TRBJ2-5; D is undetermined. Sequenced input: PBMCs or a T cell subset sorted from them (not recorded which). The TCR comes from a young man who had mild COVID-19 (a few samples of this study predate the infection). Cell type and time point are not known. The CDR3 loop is CASSLLEGETQYF. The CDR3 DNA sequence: TGTGCCAGCAGCCTCCTTGAAGGAGAGACCCAGTACTTC.